This TCR beta chain was recovered during a study of blood T cell repertoires in COVID-19 (dated by TCRdb to the early 2020s). A note on the overall study: The collaborator samples originated in the United States, Italy and Spain and spanned the acute and convalescent phases of COVID-19. The material from the prospective study consisted of cDNA or gDNA derived from T cells, B-cell-depleted T cells, or PBMCs. Subjects who had been exposed to COVID-19, were actively infected with it, or had recovered from it provided the deeply sampled blood TCRbeta repertoires that made up the dataset. The repertoires were made available in a free public database intended to serve as a resource for research on the immune response to SARS-CoV-2. Samples were obtained from the ongoing ImmuneRACE study (first 160 participants) and from 1,000 to 1,500 subjects provided by 6 global collaborators. A de-identified subject ID, COVID-19 status, age in years and sex were almost always included in the sample metadata. Where available, HLA class I and class II types were obtained from metadata supplied by the sample provider rather than from assay-based typing.

What the research found in general, with its limitations: The quantity of clinical and demographic metadata differed by source and by participant and was supplied without curation.

Each collaborating institution followed its own protocols to collect whole blood in K2EDTA tubes. For TCRbeta analysis, collaborators shipped samples as frozen whole blood, isolated PBMCs, or DNA extracted from either of those sample types. TCRbeta CDR3 regions were amplified from genomic DNA using the immunoSEQ Assay, a bias-controlled multiplex PCR. The study's own analysis went as follows. Within the assay, amplification of reference gene primers was used to estimate how many nucleated cells each sample contained. To quantify the absolute abundance of each unique TCRbeta CDR3 rearrangement, sequence reads were collapsed and filtered. For each sample, productive Simpson clonality was calculated by taking the square root of Simpson's diversity index across productive rearrangements. Not all clones reach the TCRdb copy of this immuneACCESS table, which keeps in-frame sequences only. Checked studies attribute under half of the gap to unresolved V genes and leave the rest unexplained. Clonal size and the V and J genes are those of that table, whereas D and trimming came from the DNA. This sample has around 100,000 clones in its table, and approximately 92% of those were observed once. Clones ranked in the top ten supply 4.5% to 6% of the sample.

A note on this clone: No cognate antigen has been identified for it. Per-nucleotide qualities are absent, and no much larger clonotype sits a single base away.

The receptor's source is a man in his fifties with active COVID-19. The specimen was peripheral blood.

The nucleotide sequence reads TGTGCCAGCAGAGTCGGGGGTCAACAGCAGCCCCAGCATTTT. Its product reads: CASRVGGQQQPQHF. This chain is built from TRBV6-5 and TRBJ1-5; TRBD1 is a weak D gene call, 5 bases matching. Between the V and J ends, shortened by 6 bases and 7 bases respectively, the junction contains 16 bases. The germline V gene gives CDR1 as MNHEY and CDR2 as SVGAGI. The CDR3 covers 14 residues, taking in both the cysteine and the phenylalanine. The entry retains the CDR3 DNA only, 42 bases that are in frame from base 1.